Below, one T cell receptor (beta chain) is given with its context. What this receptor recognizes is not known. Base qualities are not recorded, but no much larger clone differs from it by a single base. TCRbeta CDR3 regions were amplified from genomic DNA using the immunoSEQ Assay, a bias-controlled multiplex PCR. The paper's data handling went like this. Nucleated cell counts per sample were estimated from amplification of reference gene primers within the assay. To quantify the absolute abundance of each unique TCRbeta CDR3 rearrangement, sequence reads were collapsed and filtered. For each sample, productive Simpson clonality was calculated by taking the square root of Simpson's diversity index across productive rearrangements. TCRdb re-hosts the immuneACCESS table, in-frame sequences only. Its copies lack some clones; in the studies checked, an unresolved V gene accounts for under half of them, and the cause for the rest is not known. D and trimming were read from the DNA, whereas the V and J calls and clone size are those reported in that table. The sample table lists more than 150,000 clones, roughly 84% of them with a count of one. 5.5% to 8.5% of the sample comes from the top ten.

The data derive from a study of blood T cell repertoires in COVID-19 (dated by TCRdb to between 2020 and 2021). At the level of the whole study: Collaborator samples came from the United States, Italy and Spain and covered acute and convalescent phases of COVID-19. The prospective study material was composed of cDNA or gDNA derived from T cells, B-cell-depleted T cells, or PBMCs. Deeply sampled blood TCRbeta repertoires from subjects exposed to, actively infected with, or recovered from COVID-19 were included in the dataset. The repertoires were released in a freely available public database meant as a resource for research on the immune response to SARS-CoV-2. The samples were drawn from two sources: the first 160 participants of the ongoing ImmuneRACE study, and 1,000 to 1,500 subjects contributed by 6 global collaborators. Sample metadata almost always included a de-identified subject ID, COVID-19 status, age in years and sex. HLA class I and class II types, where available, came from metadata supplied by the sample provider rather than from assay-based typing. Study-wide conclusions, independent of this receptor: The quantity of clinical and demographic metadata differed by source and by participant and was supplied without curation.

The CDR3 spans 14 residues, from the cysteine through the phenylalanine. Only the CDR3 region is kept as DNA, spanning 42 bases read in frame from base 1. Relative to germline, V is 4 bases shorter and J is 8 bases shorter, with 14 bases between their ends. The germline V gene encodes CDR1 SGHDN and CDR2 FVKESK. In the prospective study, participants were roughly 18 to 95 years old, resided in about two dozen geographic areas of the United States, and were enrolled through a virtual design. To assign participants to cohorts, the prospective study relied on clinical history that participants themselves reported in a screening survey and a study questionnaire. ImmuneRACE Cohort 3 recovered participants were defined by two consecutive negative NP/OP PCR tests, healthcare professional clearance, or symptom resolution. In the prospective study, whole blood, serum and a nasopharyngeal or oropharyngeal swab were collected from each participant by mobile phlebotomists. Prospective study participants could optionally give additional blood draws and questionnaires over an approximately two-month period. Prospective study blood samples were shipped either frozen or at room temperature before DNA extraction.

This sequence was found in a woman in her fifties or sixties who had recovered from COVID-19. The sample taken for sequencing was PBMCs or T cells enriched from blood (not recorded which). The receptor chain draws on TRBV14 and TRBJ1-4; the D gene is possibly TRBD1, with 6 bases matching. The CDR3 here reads CASSLTGLREKLFF. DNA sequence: TGTGCCAGCAGCCTGACAGGTCTTCGCGAAAAACTGTTTTTT.